This T cell receptor beta chain came from a study of technical replicates of blood from several donors. This table comes from immunoSEQ multiplex PCR, and its TCRdb copy is limited to in-frame clones, with some not included. The sample comprises fewer than 90,000 clones, 93% of which are singletons, and about 0.23% rests with the top ten. The CDR3 contains 14 residues. V shed 4 bases and J 4 bases; nucleotides not matched to a gene: 4. Germline V gives CDR1 KGHSH, CDR2 LQKENI. The rearrangement joins TRBV18 to TRBJ2-1; the match to TRBD1 covers 7 bases. Sequenced input: T cells isolated from PBMCs. This TCR was recovered from a human donor in good health. The CDR3 sequence is CASSRGQEYNEQFF. The CDR3 nucleotides read TGTGCCAGCTCACGCGGACAGGAATACAATGAGCAGTTCTTC.